The 22 T cell receptor beta chains reported below all come from one sample, sequenced in a study of shared clonotypes between healthy human individuals. Clones were read by immunoSEQ multiplex PCR, and TCRdb kept only the in-frame ones, dropping some. The data hold some 2,100,000 clones, with around 95% observed a single time. The specimen was naive CD4+ T cells sorted from blood. Subset of the sample: CD45RA+ positively selected. These receptors came from a man aged 18 to 29 in good health.

This clone was observed once. An end of the junction differs from the germline gene, which may be a read error. V usage is TRBV5-1 and J usage is TRBJ2-1; D remains unclear. Germline V lookup: CDR1 SGHRS, CDR2 YFSETQ. CDR3 length: 14 residues. Here the CDR3 reads CTSRILSSYNEQFF. In DNA, the CDR3 is TGCACCAGCAGAATTCTGAGCTCCTACAATGAGCAGTTCTTC.

The rearrangement joins TRBV27 to TRBJ1-2; D might be TRBD1 (6 bases). Germline V gives CDR1 MNHEY, CDR2 SMNVEV (reference sequence). V was pared by 6 bases and J by 2 bases, with 16 bases between. This CDR3 is built from 15 residues. CDR3 bases: TGTGCCAGCAGCCGACTGGACAGAAGCAACTATGGCTACACCTTC. It specifies CASSRLDRSNYGYTF.

This sequence joins TRBV7-3 and TRBJ1-6, with 7 bases aligning to TRBD1. This CDR3 is built from 13 residues. Germline assignment: CDR1 SGHTA and CDR2 FQGTGA. V dropped 0 bases and J dropped 10; count of bases not matched to a gene: 0. CDR3 loop: CASSLTGQSPLHF. In DNA form, the CDR3 reads TGTGCCAGCAGCTTAACGGGACAGTCACCCCTCCACTTT.

The V gene is TRBV7-9, the J gene TRBJ1-2; weak D call: TRBD1 (6 bases). V dropped 5 bases and J dropped 4 bases, with 14 bases sitting between them. The length of the CDR3 is 14 residues. Germline CDR1 SEHNR, CDR2 FQNEAQ (reference sequence). The CDR3 DNA reads as TGTGCCAGCAGCCACAGGGCACTGACCTATGGCTACACCTTC. Its translation is CASSHRALTYGYTF.

V is TRBV30 and J is TRBJ1-1; D not resolved. The CDR3 runs 13 residues. Per the germline V gene, CDR1 is GTSNPN and CDR2 is SVGIG (reference sequence). The V and J ends lost 2 bases and 2 bases respectively, with 9 bases between them. CDR3 DNA sequence: TGTGCCTGGAGTTTGATGACCAACACTGAAGCTTTCTTT. The encoded protein is CAWSLMTNTEAFF.

The gene calls are TRBV30 and TRBJ1-4, with D unclear. V gave up 0 bases and J gave up 4 bases, with 6 bases separating them. This CDR3 spans 13 amino acids. Germline values: CDR1 GTSNPN, CDR2 SVGIG (reference sequence). As DNA, the CDR3 is TGTGCCTGGAGTGTCAGTCGTAATGAAAAACTGTTTTTT. It is translated as CAWSVSRNEKLFF.

In nucleotides, the CDR3 is TGCGCCAGCAGCGCTAGCGGGTTCTCCTACGAGCAGTACTTC. Its protein product is CASSASGFSYEQYF. The rearrangement joins TRBV5-1 to TRBJ2-7; 8 nucleotides line up with TRBD2. The V gene end was trimmed by 4 bases and the J gene end by 0 bases; junction bases not matched to a gene: 3. This CDR3 has 14 residues. Germline CDR1 SGHRS, CDR2 YFSETQ.

The CDR3 is CASLGGVGETQYF. The CDR3 DNA reads TGTGCCAGCTTGGGGGGAGTCGGGGAGACCCAGTACTTC. This chain links TRBV6-5 with TRBJ2-5; D might be TRBD2 (6 bases). Between the trimmed V and J ends, which lost 8 bases and 5 bases, there was a span of 15 bases. The V gene's germline CDR1 is MNHEY and CDR2 SVGAGI. CDR3 length: 13 residues.

This clone was seen just once. The chain joins TRBV29-1 to TRBJ1-2, with D possibly TRBD1 on 5 matching bases. Trimming removed 7 bases at V and 7 bases at J, with 13 bases between. Germline CDR1 is SQVTM and CDR2 is ANQGSEA. The CDR3 runs 11 residues. CDR3 sequence reads: CSAEPGGGYTF. CDR3 nucleotides: TGCAGCGCCGAACCGGGGGGTGGCTACACCTTC. Drawing the rest from reference TRBV29-1 and TRBJ1-2, the complete variable domain is SAVISQKPSRDICQRGTSLTIQCQVDSQVTMMFWYRQQPGQSLTLIATANQGSEATYESGFVIDKFPISRPNLTFSTLTVSNMSPEDSSIYLCSAEPGGGYTFGSGTRLTVV.

The gene calls are TRBV30 and TRBJ2-3; D is undetermined. Germline V gives CDR1 GTSNPN, CDR2 SVGIG (reference sequence). Trimming took off 3 bases at V and 4 bases at J, with 14 bases between the two ends. This CDR3 comprises 14 residues. The CDR3 protein is CAWSRTRVADTQYF. CDR3 DNA sequence: TGTGCCTGGAGCCGGACCCGCGTGGCAGATACGCAGTATTTT.

As for this clone: Other DNA variants within this sample encode the same CDR3. V is TRBV2 and J is TRBJ2-7; TRBD2 agrees at 7 bases. CDR3 size: 11 residues. V was pared by 9 bases and J by 4 bases, with 3 bases of the junction left unmatched. Germline V gene data show CDR1 as SNHLY and CDR2 as FYNNEI. CDR3 amino acids: CASGRGYEQYF. DNA for the CDR3: TGTGCCAGTGGGAGGGGATACGAGCAGTACTTC. The full variable domain, its missing parts supplied by reference TRBV2 and TRBJ2-7, is EPEVTQTPSHQVTQMGQEVILRCVPISNHLYFYWYRQILGQKVEFLVSFYNNEISEKSEIFDDQFSVERPDGSNFTLKIRSTKLEDSAMYFCASGRGYEQYFGPGTRLTVT.

The V gene is TRBV19, the J gene TRBJ2-2; 10 nucleotides agree with TRBD2. V dropped 5 bases and J dropped 6; count of bases not matched to a gene: 9. Germline assignment: CDR1 LNHDA and CDR2 SQIVND (reference sequence). The CDR3 runs to 16 residues. In DNA form, the CDR3 reads TGTGCCAGTAGTGGGGGACTAGCGTTAGGGGCCGGGGAGCTGTTTTTT. Encoded protein: CASSGGLALGAGELFF.

This clone has only a few counts. Other nucleotide sequences in the sample specify the same CDR3. The rearrangement joins TRBV7-9 to TRBJ1-1, with 7 bases identical to TRBD1. The CDR3 extends over 14 amino acids. V was pared by 3 bases and J by 0 bases, with 1 base of the junction left unmatched. Germline-derived CDR1 and CDR2 are SEHNR and FQNEAQ (reference sequence). The CDR3 region is CASSLTGLNTEAFF. CDR3 DNA sequence: TGTGCCAGCAGCTTGACAGGGTTGAACACTGAAGCTTTCTTT.

V usage is TRBV7-2 and J usage is TRBJ1-1; TRBD1 might be the D (6 bases). The CDR3 sequence is 14 residues long. Germline assignment: CDR1 SGHTA and CDR2 FQGNSA. V was trimmed by 1 base and J by 4 bases, leaving 10 bases between them. Here the CDR3 DNA reads TGTGCCAGCAGCTTAGATCAGGGGTTCACTGAAGCTTTCTTT. This gives the protein CASSLDQGFTEAFF. Together with reference TRBV7-2 and TRBJ1-1, the CDR3 gives the full variable domain: GAGVSQSPSNKVTEKGKDVELRCDPISGHTALYWYRQSLGQGLEFLIYFQGNSAPDKSGLPSDRFSAERTGGSVSTLTIQRTQQEDSAVYLCASSLDQGFTEAFFGQGTRLTVV.

The V gene is TRBV4-3, the J gene TRBJ2-7; 7 positions agree with TRBD1. Germline V gives CDR1 LGHNA, CDR2 YSLEER. Germline trimming cut 2 bases from V and 1 base from J; bases unmatched to any gene: 5. The CDR3 consists of 15 residues. The CDR3 sequence is CASSQNRGQSYEQYF. CDR3 coding DNA: TGCGCCAGCAGCCAAAACAGGGGCCAATCCTACGAGCAGTACTTC.

J is TRBJ1-2 and V is TRBV19; TRBD1 is a possible D gene (5 bases). Trimming took 7 bases from V and 3 from J, leaving 18 bases between them. This CDR3 is 15 amino acids long. The germline V gene has CDR1 LNHDA and CDR2 SQIVND (reference sequence). The chain's CDR3 is CASMGRVPVDYGYTF. CDR3 DNA sequence: TGTGCCAGTATGGGCAGGGTCCCTGTCGACTATGGCTACACCTTC.

The rearrangement uses TRBV7-6 and TRBJ1-5; D is undetermined. CDR1 is SGHVS and CDR2 is FNYEAQ in the germline V gene. CDR3 length equals 15 residues. V gave up 1 base and J gave up 4 bases, with 11 bases separating them. CDR3 sequence reads: CASSLGPEINQPQHF. CDR3 in DNA: TGTGCCAGCAGCTTAGGGCCCGAGATAAATCAGCCCCAGCATTTT.

The chain is built from TRBV15 and TRBJ2-7, with D maybe TRBD1 (6 bases). Per the germline V gene, CDR1 is LNHNV and CDR2 is YYDKDF (reference sequence). V lost 1 base and J lost 2, with 12 bases in between. The CDR3 totals 15 residues. The CDR3 sequence is CATSRVQGIPYEQYF. CDR3 coding DNA: TGTGCCACCAGCAGAGTCCAGGGGATCCCCTACGAGCAGTACTTC.

The chain is built from TRBV9 and TRBJ2-4; 8 nucleotides agree with TRBD2. Unmatched junction bases numbered 5, after V lost 0 bases and J lost 3 bases. Germline loops: CDR1 SGDLS, CDR2 YYNGEE. This CDR3 spans 16 amino acids. Written as DNA, the CDR3 is TGTGCCAGCAGCGTAGTTGTAGCGGGGAACAAAAACATTCAGTACTTC. Encoded protein: CASSVVVAGNKNIQYF.

The chain recombines TRBV30 with TRBJ1-4; TRBD1 agrees at 7 bases. This CDR3 contains 14 residues. Per germline, CDR1 GTSNPN and CDR2 SVGIG (reference sequence). The junction had 4 bases not matched to a gene; V was cut back by 2 bases and J by 4 bases. CDR3 in amino acids: CAWSSGQLNEKLFF. CDR3 nucleotide sequence: TGTGCCTGGAGTTCGGGACAGCTTAATGAAAAACTGTTTTTT.

The chain employs TRBV4-1 and TRBJ1-6, with TRBD1 as a possible D gene (6 bases). The CDR3 runs to 18 residues. The ends were cut back, 0 bases at V and 6 bases at J, with 18 bases in the middle. The germline gives CDR1 MGHRA, CDR2 YSYEKL. CDR3 in DNA: TGCGCCAGCAGCCAAGATTCCTTTACAGGGCCCGCTAATTCACCCCTCCACTTT. Protein: CASSQDSFTGPANSPLHF.

The chain employs TRBV5-1 and TRBJ1-1; no reliable D call. Germline CDR1 and CDR2: SGHRS and YFSETQ. Trimming removed 4 bases from V and 1 base from J, with 8 bases in between. This CDR3 region has 13 residues. The CDR3 bases are TGCGCCAGCAGCGGCTACACGAACACTGAAGCTTTCTTT. Translated: CASSGYTNTEAFF.